The source of this TCR beta chain is a study of cytomegalovirus exposure and HLA in healthy donors. This clone turned up a few times. Vbeta (60) and Jbeta (13) primers were used in the PCR. Per the study methods: Roughly 11 million shared chains were among the about 80 million unique TCR beta chains that a later analysis counted. Repertoires were generated with immunoSEQ multiplex PCR, while TCRdb's copy carries only in-frame clones and drops some. Clone size and V and J calls were adopted from that table, with D and trimming inferred from the DNA. The sample comprises fewer than 250,000 clones, approximately 78% of which are singletons, and 13% to 15% rests with the top ten. The sample consisted of PBMCs. The clonotype was recovered from a woman aged 25 to 39 in good health and CMV-seropositive.

The DNA for the CDR3 is TGTGCCAGTAGTATAGGAGGGGACAGGGTATCCTACGAGCAGTACTTC. Translating it yields CASSIGGDRVSYEQYF. The rearrangement links TRBV19 to TRBJ2-7; 9 bases agree with TRBD1. Germline V gives CDR1 LNHDA, CDR2 SQIVND (reference sequence). The CDR3 has 16 amino acids. V was pared by 1 base and J by 1 base, with 5 bases of the junction left unmatched.